This is a list of T cell receptor beta chains from one sample in a study of tissue T cells after allogeneic stem cell transplantation. TCRdb keeps only in-frame clones here, not all; method: immunoSEQ multiplex PCR. The sample has roughly 30,000 clones, about 85% seen once. Sequenced material: blood, taken before transplantation. These receptors were collected from a woman aged 18-50 years who later had graft-versus-host disease after an allogeneic stem cell transplant. Both conserved end residues are part of each CDR3. A D gene is named only where the DNA matches it firmly. Rows may omit the clone size; those that give it use once, few, many or a size class.

>TRBJ1-2|.|.|TRBV28
CASSWNEGNYYGYTF
TGTGCCAGCAGTTGGAACGAGGGGAATTACTATGGCTACACCTTC
>TRBJ1-1|.|.|TRBV27
CASSLVGSNTEAFF
TGTGCCAGCAGTTTAGTGGGCTCGAACACTGAAGCTTTCTTT
>TRBJ2-7|.|TRBD2|TRBV6-2/TRBV6-3
CASSYREGPYEQYF
TGTGCCAGCAGTTACCGGGAGGGCCCCTACGAGCAGTACTTC
>TRBJ2-7|.|.|TRBV27
CASSDTGSYEQYF
TGTGCCAGCAGCGATACAGGCTCCTACGAGCAGTACTTC
>TRBJ1-6|once|TRBD1|TRBV6-5
CASKPGQVNSPLHF
TGTGCCAGCAAACCGGGACAGGTCAATTCACCCCTCCACTTT
>TRBJ1-1|.|.|TRBV12-5
CASGLVPQFGTEAFF
TGTGCTAGTGGTTTGGTACCGCAGTTTGGCACTGAAGCTTTCTTT
>TRBJ2-1|.|.|TRBV7-2
CASSSQPSNEQFF
TGTGCCAGCAGCTCACAACCGAGCAATGAGCAGTTCTTC
>TRBJ1-5|.|.|TRBV11-2
CASSLDGRNQPQHF
TGTGCCAGCAGCTTAGATGGCCGCAATCAGCCCCAGCATTTT
>TRBJ2-3|.|.|TRBV19
CASSLHYAPDTQYF
TGTGCCAGTAGTCTCCATTACGCCCCAGATACGCAGTATTTT
>TRBJ1-1|.|.|TRBV27
CASSEASHTEAFF
TGTGCCAGCTCCGAAGCCAGCCACACTGAAGCTTTCTTT
>TRBJ2-1|.|.|TRBV5-4
CASSSQGRLVSYNEQFF
TGTGCCAGCAGCTCGCAGGGAAGACTGGTCTCCTACAATGAGCAGTTCTTC
>TRBJ1-1|.|TRBD1|TRBV6-5
CASSYSDRGAAFF
TGTGCCAGCAGTTACTCGGACAGGGGAGCAGCTTTCTTT
>TRBJ2-1|.|.|TRBV7-9
CASSLFREQFF
TGTGCCAGCAGCTTATTCCGCGAGCAGTTCTTC
>TRBJ1-6|.|.|TRBV10-3
CAISGPDNRVSSPLHF
TGTGCCATCAGTGGCCCCGACAATAGGGTCAGTTCACCCCTCCACTTT
>TRBJ1-5|.|.|TRBV6-6
CASSPRGNQPQHF
TGTGCCAGCAGCCCCCGGGGCAATCAGCCCCAGCATTTT
>TRBJ2-7|.|TRBD1|TRBV5-1
CASSLDRGDYEQYF
TGCGCCAGCAGCTTAGACAGGGGCGACTACGAGCAGTACTTC
>TRBJ2-2|.|.|TRBV10-3
CAISESRVGQERFTGELFF
TGTGCCATCAGTGAGTCGCGAGTAGGGCAGGAGAGATTCACCGGGGAGCTGTTTTTT
>TRBJ2-7|.|.|TRBV25-1
CASSEGDSSYPYEQYF
TGTGCCAGCAGTGAAGGTGACAGCTCCTACCCCTACGAGCAGTACTTC
>TRBJ1-2|.|TRBD1|TRBV29-1
CSVDRGLGYTF
TGCAGCGTTGACAGGGGGCTGGGCTACACCTTC
>TRBJ2-5|.|.|TRBV13
CASSLGPEKPPETQYF
TGTGCCAGCAGCTTAGGCCCGGAAAAACCCCCAGAGACCCAGTACTTC
>TRBJ1-4|once|.|TRBV6-5
CASSPAHTVAEKLFF
TGTGCCAGCAGTCCTGCTCATACCGTAGCTGAAAAACTGTTTTTT
>TRBJ1-5|.|TRBD1|TRBV18
CASSPQQGEDQPQHF
TGTGCCAGCTCACCACAACAGGGGGAGGATCAGCCCCAGCATTTT
>TRBJ1-1|few|.|TRBV7-3
CASSLSRGDTEAFF
TGTGCCAGCAGCTTATCTAGGGGGGACACTGAAGCTTTCTTT
>TRBJ2-3|.|TRBD2|TRBV5-1
CASSSGLAEDTQYF
TGCGCCAGCAGCTCGGGACTAGCAGAAGATACGCAGTATTTT
>TRBJ2-3|.|.|TRBV5-4
CASSLNTRSTDTQYF
TGTGCCAGCAGCTTGAACACCAGGAGCACAGATACGCAGTATTTT
>TRBJ2-5|.|.|TRBV5-1
CASSLGVGQETQYF
TGCGCCAGCAGCCTCGGGGTGGGACAAGAGACCCAGTACTTC
>TRBJ2-1|.|.|TRBV9
CASSTYDRSYNEQFF
TGTGCCAGCAGCACCTACGACAGGTCCTACAATGAGCAGTTCTTC
>TRBJ2-3|once|TRBD1|TRBV2
CATAGQGASDTQYF
TGTGCCACTGCGGGACAGGGGGCATCAGATACGCAGTATTTT
>TRBJ1-6|.|.|TRBV30
CAGRDDHNSPLHF
TGTGCCGGGAGGGACGATCATAATTCACCCCTCCACTTT
>TRBJ1-5|.|.|TRBV20-1
CSASEGNQPQHF
TGCAGTGCTAGTGAGGGGAATCAGCCCCAGCATTTT
>TRBJ2-7|.|.|TRBV6-4
CASSDGAGEQYF
TGTGCCAGCAGTGATGGGGCGGGCGAGCAGTACTTC
>TRBJ2-1|.|TRBD1|TRBV13
CASSFRDRVYNEQFF
TGTGCCAGCAGCTTCCGGGACAGGGTCTACAATGAGCAGTTCTTC
>TRBJ1-3|.|.|TRBV24-1
CATSDLTGSGNTIYF
TGTGCCACCAGTGATTTGACAGGCTCTGGAAACACCATATATTTT
>TRBJ2-2|.|.|TRBV30
CAWSSLSIGELFF
TGTGCCTGGAGTAGCTTGAGCATCGGGGAGCTGTTTTTT
>TRBJ2-7|.|TRBD1|TRBV6-6
CASSRTGGEGKTYEQYF
TGTGCCAGCAGTCGGACAGGGGGCGAGGGAAAGACCTACGAGCAGTACTTC
>TRBJ1-5|.|.|TRBV4-3
CASSPTGYSNQPQHF
TGCGCCAGCAGTCCGACGGGGTATAGCAATCAGCCCCAGCATTTT